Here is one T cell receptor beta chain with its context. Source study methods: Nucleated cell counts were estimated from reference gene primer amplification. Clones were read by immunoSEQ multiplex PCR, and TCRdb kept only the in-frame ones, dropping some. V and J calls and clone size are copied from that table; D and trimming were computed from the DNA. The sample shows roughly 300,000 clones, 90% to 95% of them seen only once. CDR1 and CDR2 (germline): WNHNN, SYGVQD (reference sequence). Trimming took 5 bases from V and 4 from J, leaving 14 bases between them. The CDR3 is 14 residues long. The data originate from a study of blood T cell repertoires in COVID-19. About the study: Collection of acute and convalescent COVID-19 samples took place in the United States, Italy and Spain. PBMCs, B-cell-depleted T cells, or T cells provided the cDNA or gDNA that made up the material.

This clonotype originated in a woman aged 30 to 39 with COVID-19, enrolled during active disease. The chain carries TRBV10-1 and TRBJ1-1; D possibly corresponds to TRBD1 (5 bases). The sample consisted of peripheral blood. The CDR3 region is CASSQNVGGTEAFF. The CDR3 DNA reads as TGCGCCAGCAGTCAAAACGTCGGGGGCACTGAAGCTTTCTTT.